Reported below is one T cell receptor beta chain. Its antigen is undetermined. Researchers ran the PCR with 60 Vbeta and 13 Jbeta primers. This table comes from immunoSEQ multiplex PCR, and its TCRdb copy is limited to in-frame clones, with some not included. The sample has more than 150,000 clones, about 82% seen once. This sample was taken from a study of cytomegalovirus exposure and HLA in healthy donors. Study-wide points: Reports indicated that the classifier achieved high specificity and sensitivity in diagnosing cytomegalovirus status. V- and J-gene trimming in TCR beta was tied to a missense DCLRE1C variant by an analysis performed later. In vitro confirmation showed a few CMV-associated chains to be CMV antigen specific. Most TCR sequences were seen very rarely across donors, but some public TCRs occurred in many.

Between the trimmed V and J ends, which lost 7 bases and 5 bases, there was a span of 14 bases. The germline gives CDR1 MNHEY, CDR2 SVGAGI. The length of the CDR3 is 13 residues. V is TRBV6-5 and J is TRBJ1-1; weak D call: TRBD1 (6 bases). The source of this sequence is a woman aged 25-40 years in good health and CMV-seronegative. Sequencing was done on a sample of PBMCs. In nucleotides, the CDR3 is TGTGCCAGCAAACAGGGCCATTTAACTGAAGCTTTCTTT. Amino acids: CASKQGHLTEAFF.